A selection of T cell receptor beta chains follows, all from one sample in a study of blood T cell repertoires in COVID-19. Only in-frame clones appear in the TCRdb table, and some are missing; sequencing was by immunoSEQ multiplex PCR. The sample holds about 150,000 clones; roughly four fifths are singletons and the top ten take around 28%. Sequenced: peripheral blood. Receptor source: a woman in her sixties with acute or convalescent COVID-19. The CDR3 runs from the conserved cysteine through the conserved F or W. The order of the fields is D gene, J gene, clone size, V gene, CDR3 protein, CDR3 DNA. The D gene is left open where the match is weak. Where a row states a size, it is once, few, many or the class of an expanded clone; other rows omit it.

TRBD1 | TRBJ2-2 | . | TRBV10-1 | CASSEGQGYVTGELFF | TGCGCCAGCAGTGAGGGACAGGGGTATGTCACCGGGGAGCTGTTTTTT
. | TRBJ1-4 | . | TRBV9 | CASSVSGANEKLFF | TGTGCCAGCAGCGTGTCAGGTGCTAATGAAAAACTGTTTTTT
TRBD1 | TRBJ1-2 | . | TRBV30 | CAWSVGRGRNYGYTF | TGTGCCTGGAGTGTTGGCAGGGGGCGAAACTATGGCTACACCTTC
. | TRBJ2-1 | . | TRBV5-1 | CASSLGGTSYNEQFF | TGCGCCAGCAGCTTGGGGGGCACCTCCTACAATGAGCAGTTCTTC
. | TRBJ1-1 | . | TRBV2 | CASRDTASEAFF | TGTGCCAGCAGAGATACAGCTTCTGAAGCTTTCTTT
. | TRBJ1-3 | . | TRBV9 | CASSVGGALGNTIYF | TGTGCCAGCAGCGTAGGTGGGGCTTTGGGAAACACCATATATTTT
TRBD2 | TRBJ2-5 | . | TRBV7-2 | CASSSTGLAGGPKETQYF | TGTGCCAGCAGCTCCACCGGACTAGCGGGGGGGCCCAAAGAGACCCAGTACTTC
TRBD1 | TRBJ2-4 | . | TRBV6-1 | CASSESGGAVQHIQYF | TGTGCCAGCAGTGAGTCAGGGGGCGCGGTTCAGCACATTCAGTACTTC
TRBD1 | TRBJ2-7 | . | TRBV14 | CASSPGTGSKYEQYF | TGTGCCAGCAGCCCAGGGACAGGGAGTAAGTACGAGCAGTACTTC
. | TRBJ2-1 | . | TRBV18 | CASSPGRGPYNEQFF | TGTGCCAGCTCACCGGGGCGGGGGCCATACAATGAGCAGTTCTTC
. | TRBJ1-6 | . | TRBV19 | CASSPLQGLSPLHF | TGTGCCAGTAGTCCATTACAGGGTCTCTCACCCCTCCACTTT
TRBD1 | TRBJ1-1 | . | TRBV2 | CASRTDYRGRTEAFF | TGTGCCAGCAGGACGGATTACAGGGGACGGACTGAAGCTTTCTTT
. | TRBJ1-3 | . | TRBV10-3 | CAISAQGNTIYF | TGTGCCATCAGTGCTCAGGGAAACACCATATATTTT
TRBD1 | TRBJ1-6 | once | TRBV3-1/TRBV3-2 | CASSQVQGANSPLHF | TGTGCCAGCAGCCAAGTACAGGGGGCGAATTCACCCCTCCACTTT
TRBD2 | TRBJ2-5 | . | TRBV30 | CAWSGGLEETQYF | TGTGCCTGGAGTGGGGGACTAGAAGAGACCCAGTACTTC
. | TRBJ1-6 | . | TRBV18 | CASSPPHNSALHF | TGTGCCAGCTCACCTCCCCATAATTCAGCCCTCCACTTT
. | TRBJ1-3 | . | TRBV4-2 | CASSHHPQGPSGNTIYF | TGTGCCAGCAGCCACCACCCACAGGGACCCTCTGGAAACACCATATATTTT
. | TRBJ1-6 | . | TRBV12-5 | CASGLVTGYYSPLHF | TGTGCTAGTGGTTTGGTTACAGGGTATTACTCACCCCTCCACTTT
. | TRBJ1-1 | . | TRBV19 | CASSLTQTNTEAFF | TGTGCCAGTAGTCTAACCCAAACGAACACTGAAGCTTTCTTT
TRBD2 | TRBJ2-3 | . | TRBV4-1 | CASSQARGGTTDTQYF | TGCGCCAGCAGCCAGGCACGGGGGGGCACAACAGATACGCAGTATTTT
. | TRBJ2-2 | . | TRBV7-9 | CASSLDSGFPGELFF | TGTGCCAGCAGCTTAGACTCAGGGTTTCCCGGGGAGCTGTTTTTT
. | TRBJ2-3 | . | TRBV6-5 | CASSSRASVTDTQYF | TGTGCCAGCAGCAGTAGGGCTAGCGTGACAGATACGCAGTATTTT